The sequence of this T cell receptor beta chain was determined in a study of blood T cell repertoires in COVID-19. As for the study in general: There were acute and convalescent COVID-19 samples, and they came from the United States, Italy and Spain. Sample material is recorded as cDNA or gDNA derived from T cells, B-cell-depleted T cells, or PBMCs.

The CDR3 contains 14 residues. The V and J ends lost 4 bases and 13 bases, in that order; junction bases with no gene match: 7. Germline V gene sequence: CDR1 SNHLY, CDR2 FYNNEI. How the authors handled the data: Amplifying reference gene primers gave estimates of nucleated cell counts. Libraries were prepared by immunoSEQ multiplex PCR; TCRdb keeps only in-frame clonotypes and omits some of them. The V and J calls and clone size were taken over from that table, and D and trimming were inferred from the DNA. The table records approximately 97,000 clones, around 82% of them present only once. The sample consisted of peripheral blood. The chain employs TRBV2 and TRBJ2-2; 12 bases line up with TRBD2. This TCR came from a human donor in a cohort sampled during active COVID-19. The CDR3 spells CASSGTSGTLGLFF. In DNA form, the CDR3 reads TGTGCCAGCAGTGGGACTAGCGGGACCTTGGGGCTGTTTTTT.